The 8 T cell receptor beta chains below were found in one sample sequenced in a study of CD8 T cells in Susac syndrome. Reverse transcription of roughly 0.5 to 1 ug RNA was carried out with random hexamers. MiXCR, run by TCRdb on the immunoSEQ multiplex PCR reads, gives a single entry per CDR3 protein. The sample has roughly 140,000 distinct CDR3 sequences; around 95% are singletons. Sample: CD4+ T cells from PBMCs. The source is a human donor with Susac syndrome.

The chain employs TRBV5-6 and TRBJ1-2; TRBD1 agrees at 12 bases. The trim removed 3 bases at V and 4 bases at J, leaving 10 bases unmatched. This CDR3 contains 17 residues. From germline, CDR1 is SGHDT and CDR2 YYEEEE. CDR3 in amino acids: CASSSTGTGGARYGYTF. CDR3 DNA: TGTGCCAGCAGCTCTACCGGGACAGGGGGCGCCCGCTATGGCTACACCTTC.

The CDR3: CSAEGMNTEAFF. CDR3 sequence (DNA): TGCAGCGCTGAGGGGATGAACACTGAAGCTTTCTTT. V and J are TRBV29-1 and TRBJ1-1; tentatively, D is TRBD1 (5 bases). The germline V gene encodes CDR1 SQVTM and CDR2 ANQGSEA. CDR3 size: 12 residues. The germline V and J ends were trimmed by 7 bases and 0 bases, with 9 bases remaining between them.

This sequence joins TRBV29-1 and TRBJ1-2; TRBD1 is a possible D gene (6 bases). Trimming cost V 7 bases and J 6 bases, with 18 bases left between them. Germline V gives CDR1 SQVTM, CDR2 ANQGSEA. The CDR3 covers 13 residues. The CDR3 loop is CSGSPTGRHGYTF. For the CDR3, the DNA is TGCAGCGGCTCCCCCACAGGGCGCCATGGCTACACCTTC.

This clonotype was detected only once. The genes are TRBV28 and TRBJ1-1; 9 positions agree with TRBD1. CDR1 MDHEN and CDR2 SYDVKM come from the germline V gene. This CDR3 is 19 amino acids long. Trimming removed 1 base from V and 0 bases from J; junction bases left unmatched: 12. CDR3 sequence (DNA): TGTGCCAGCAGTTTATTCCCCATCCGGGACAGGGTCATGAACACTGAAGCTTTCTTT. The encoded protein is CASSLFPIRDRVMNTEAFF.

The V and J genes are TRBV2 and TRBJ2-2; D remains unclear. CDR3 length: 13 residues. V was pared by 5 bases and J by 5 bases, with 9 bases between. Germline assignment: CDR1 SNHLY and CDR2 FYNNEI. CDR3: CASSTGDTGELFF. As DNA, the CDR3 is TGTGCCAGCAGTACTGGTGATACCGGGGAGCTGTTTTTT.

The chain uses TRBV28 and TRBJ1-5, with D uncertain. The CDR3 covers 13 residues. The V and J ends lost 5 bases and 5 bases respectively, with 10 bases between them. Germline CDR1 MDHEN, CDR2 SYDVKM. CDR3 DNA: TGTGCCAGCAGTCTCCGTGAGGATCAGCCCCAGCATTTT. The encoded protein is CASSLREDQPQHF.

V usage is TRBV20-1 and J usage is TRBJ1-2; D unclear. CDR1 is DFQATT, CDR2 SNEGSKA, per germline (reference sequence). V lost 6 bases to trimming and J lost 8 bases, with 16 bases between them. CDR3 length: 12 amino acids. The CDR3 is CSAKILPDGYTF. In nucleotides, the CDR3 is TGCAGTGCGAAGATCCTCCCTGACGGCTACACCTTC.

The gene calls are TRBV25-1 and TRBJ2-2; tentatively, D is TRBD1 (6 bases). The V end lost 1 base, the J end lost 6 bases, and 15 bases lay between the germline ends. The CDR3 has 16 amino acids. Germline CDR1 and CDR2: MGHDK and SYGVNS. The CDR3 DNA reads TGTGCCAGCAGTGAATCAGGGGCAGGGGTGGCCGGGGAGCTGTTTTTT. It translates to CASSESGAGVAGELFF.